The 32 T cell receptor beta chains presented below share a single source sample, sequenced in a study of identifying expanded T cells in peripheral blood. Sequencing was performed with immunoSEQ multiplex PCR; in TCRdb, only in-frame clones are kept and a portion is missing. This repertoire shows about 52,000 clones, 82% found once; its top ten account for 11% to 15%. The specimen was blood. These receptors were collected from a person aged 18 to 75 in good health.

The V and J genes are TRBV7-2 and TRBJ2-3; 14 bases are shared with TRBD2. The CDR3 runs 16 residues. The trim removed 5 bases at V and 4 bases at J, leaving 5 bases unmatched. CDR1 SGHTA and CDR2 FQGNSA come from the germline V gene. CDR3 protein: CASSPGLAGVADTQYF. The CDR3 DNA reads TGTGCCAGCAGCCCGGGACTAGCGGGAGTAGCAGATACGCAGTATTTT.

V and J are TRBV11-2 and TRBJ2-7, with 10 positions matching TRBD2. V lost 5 bases to trimming and J lost 5 bases; unmatched junction nucleotides: 3. Germline CDR1 and CDR2: SGHAT and FQNNGV. The CDR3 spans 13 residues. The CDR3 nucleotides are TGTGCCAGCAGCCTACTAGCGGGGCACGAGCAGTACGTC. It codes for CASSLLAGHEQYV.

This clone showed up just once. The chain is built from TRBV11-2 and TRBJ2-5; 8 nucleotides align to TRBD2. This CDR3 region has 15 residues. V shed 5 bases and J 1 base; nucleotides not matched to a gene: 6. CDR1 is SGHAT, CDR2 FQNNGV, per germline. The CDR3 DNA reads TGTGCCAGCAGCAAGGTCGGGGGGGTCCAAGAGACCCAGTACTTC. As protein: CASSKVGGVQETQYF. Looking up the rest from reference TRBV11-2 and TRBJ2-5 gives the full variable domain: EAGVAQSPRYKIIEKRQSVAFWCNPISGHATLYWYQQILGQGPKLLIQFQNNGVVDDSQLPKDRFSAERLKGVDSTLKIQPAKLEDSAVYLCASSKVGGVQETQYFGPGTRLLVL.

The chain couples TRBV6-6 to TRBJ1-1; D remains unclear. This CDR3 is 14 amino acids long. Germline loops: CDR1 MNHNY, CDR2 SVGAGI (reference sequence). With 4 bases removed from V and 4 bases from J, the gap between germline ends came to 13 bases. CDR3 DNA: TGTGCCAGCAGTTTCACTCCTGCTAGCACTGAAGCTTTCTTT. Translated: CASSFTPASTEAFF.

This clone was counted once. J is TRBJ2-2 and V is TRBV6-5; TRBD2 matches at 8 bases. Germline V gene sequence: CDR1 MNHEY, CDR2 SVGAGI. Trimming at V came to 4 bases and at J to 4 bases, leaving 5 bases not matched to a gene. The CDR3 has 15 residues. CDR3 nucleotides: TGTGCCAGCAGTTTTTTAGCGGGGTCCACCGGGGAGCTGTTTTTT. It codes for CASSFLAGSTGELFF.

This rearrangement joins TRBV4-3 to TRBJ2-5; 7 nucleotides agree with TRBD2. J gave up 14 bases and V 0 bases, and 9 bases lay outside the gene matches. CDR3 length: 13 residues. CDR1 and CDR2 (germline): LGHNA, YSLEER. CDR3 sequence reads: CASSQDSGREYYF. CDR3 nucleotides: TGCGCCAGCAGCCAAGATTCGGGGCGGGAGTACTACTTC.

The V and J genes are TRBV9 and TRBJ2-1, with 8 bases fitting TRBD2. This CDR3 is 15 amino acids long. Germline V gene sequence: CDR1 SGDLS, CDR2 YYNGEE. Trimming removed 5 bases from V and 5 bases from J; junction bases left unmatched: 9. Written as DNA, the CDR3 is TGTGCCAGCAGTGTCGTTAGCGGGAACCACAATGAGCAGTTCTTC. It is translated as CASSVVSGNHNEQFF.

The CDR3 bases are TGCGCCAGCTCCGGGGGGACAGGGGGCGTCTACACCTTC. It codes for CASSGGTGGVYTF. This chain links TRBV10-2 with TRBJ1-2; 12 bases line up with TRBD1. J lost 10 bases, V lost 8 bases, and 8 bases had no gene match. This CDR3 comprises 13 residues. Germline V lookup: CDR1 WSHSY, CDR2 SAAADI.

The chain couples TRBV2 to TRBJ1-4; no reliable D call. V lost 8 bases to trimming and J lost 3 bases, with 13 bases between them. In germline, CDR1 is SNHLY, CDR2 FYNNEI. The CDR3 runs 14 residues. The CDR3 DNA reads TGTGCCAGCCGGCGAGAGGGCCCTAATGAAAAACTGTTTTTT. The encoded protein is CASRREGPNEKLFF. The entire variable domain, with the rest obtained from reference TRBV2 and TRBJ1-4, is as follows: EPEVTQTPSHQVTQMGQEVILRCVPISNHLYFYWYRQILGQKVEFLVSFYNNEISEKSEIFDDQFSVERPDGSNFTLKIRSTKLEDSAMYFCASRREGPNEKLFFGSGTQLSVL.

This clone was recorded once. This sequence joins TRBV6-5 and TRBJ1-5, with 9 bases matching TRBD1. J lost 6 bases, V lost 6 bases, and 9 bases had no gene match. The CDR3 sequence is 15 residues long. Per the germline V gene, CDR1 is MNHEY and CDR2 is SVGAGI. For the CDR3, the DNA is TGTGCCAGCAGACCCCCGGGACAGGGTTTTCAGCCCCAGCATTTT. Translation: CASRPPGQGFQPQHF.

This clone was counted a single time. This chain joins TRBV5-6 and TRBJ2-7, with 7 bases lining up with TRBD2. There are 15 residues in the CDR3. Germline-derived CDR1 and CDR2 are SGHDT and YYEEEE. V lost 2 bases and J lost 4; bases outside the gene matches: 9. CDR3: CASSLATSGIYEQYF. The CDR3 DNA follows: TGTGCCAGCAGCTTAGCGACCAGCGGGATTTACGAGCAGTACTTC.

The V and J genes are TRBV29-1 and TRBJ1-1; D is uncertain. CDR1 SQVTM and CDR2 ANQGSEA come from the germline V gene. With 6 bases removed from V and 2 bases from J, the gap between germline ends came to 25 bases. The CDR3 runs to 17 residues. CDR3 sequence: CSVLLSDRLFGNTEAFF. The CDR3 DNA reads as TGCAGCGTCTTACTCAGTGATCGTCTCTTCGGAAACACTGAAGCTTTCTTT.

This chain joins TRBV11-3 and TRBJ2-5; perhaps TRBD1 as D (5 bases). The CDR3 spans 14 residues. The V gene's germline CDR1 is SGHNT and CDR2 YENEEA. Trimming removed 1 base at V and 3 bases at J, with 9 bases between. The DNA for the CDR3 is TGTGCCAGCAGCTTAGGTGGGGCCAAAGAGACCCAGTACTTC. Translated: CASSLGGAKETQYF.

The rearrangement joins TRBV19 to TRBJ1-2; no definite D call. The CDR3 has 12 residues. Germline CDR1 LNHDA, CDR2 SQIVND (reference sequence). Trimming took 4 bases from V and 7 from J, leaving 10 bases between them. The CDR3 DNA follows: TGTGCCAGTAGTACTTCATTCGGTGGCTACACCTTC. Protein: CASSTSFGGYTF.

This clone was detected only a few times. J is TRBJ2-2 and V is TRBV9; D is uncertain. V was clipped by 5 bases and J by 6 bases, with 8 bases between them. The germline gives CDR1 SGDLS, CDR2 YYNGEE. This CDR3 is built from 12 residues. CDR3 in amino acids: CASRGSPGELFF. CDR3 DNA: TGTGCCAGCAGGGGATCGCCCGGGGAGCTGTTTTTT.

The J gene is TRBJ2-5, the V gene TRBV5-6; no reliable D call. Per germline, CDR1 SGHDT and CDR2 YYEEEE. The CDR3 totals 14 residues. Trimming removed 0 bases from V and 9 bases from J, with 15 bases in between. The CDR3 nucleotides are TGTGCCAGCAGCTTGGATATCAGACGCCAGGCCCAGTACTTC. Amino acid sequence: CASSLDIRRQAQYF.

V usage is TRBV6-5 and J usage is TRBJ1-1; D is possibly TRBD1 (6 bases). With 5 bases removed from V and 2 bases from J, the gap between germline ends came to 15 bases. The germline gives CDR1 MNHEY, CDR2 SVGAGI. The CDR3 consists of 15 residues. This CDR3 reads CASSKVRGGNTEAFF. CDR3 nucleotides: TGTGCCAGCAGTAAGGTTAGGGGGGGAAACACTGAAGCTTTCTTT.

This sequence joins TRBV6-1 and TRBJ2-3; D may be TRBD1 (6 bases). The CDR3 is made up of 14 amino acids. Trimming left V 8 bases short and J 0 bases short, with 12 bases between. Germline V gives CDR1 MNHNS, CDR2 SASEGT. The DNA of the CDR3 is TGTGCCAGCCAAGACAGGTTAAGCACAGATACGCAGTATTTT. Amino acid sequence: CASQDRLSTDTQYF.

J is TRBJ2-1 and V is TRBV9; 11 bases agree with TRBD2. Germline values: CDR1 SGDLS, CDR2 YYNGEE. Trimming at V came to 4 bases and at J to 7 bases, leaving 7 bases not matched to a gene. The CDR3 covers 15 residues. This chain's CDR3 is CASSPTSGRGNEQFF. The DNA of the CDR3 is TGTGCCAGCAGCCCCACTAGCGGGAGAGGGAATGAGCAGTTCTTC.

The chain is built from TRBV14 and TRBJ2-1, with 8 bases aligning to TRBD2. CDR1 is SGHDN, CDR2 FVKESK, per germline. J lost 3 bases, V lost 1 base, and 5 bases had no gene match. The CDR3 consists of 16 residues. CDR3 DNA: TGTGCCAGCAGCCAAGGTTCCCGGGGGGGCTACAATGAGCAGTTCTTC. This translates into CASSQGSRGGYNEQFF. Drawing the rest from reference TRBV14 and TRBJ2-1, the complete variable domain is EAGVTQFPSHSVIEKGQTVTLRCDPISGHDNLYWYRRVMGKEIKFLLHFVKESKQDESGMPNNRFLAERTGGTYSTLKVQPAELEDSGVYFCASSQGSRGGYNEQFFGPGTRLTVL.

CDR3 coding DNA: TGTGCCAGTAGTATGTGGGGACAGCTAATGAATGGCTACACCTTC. Translating gives CASSMWGQLMNGYTF. This chain joins TRBV19 and TRBJ1-2; 7 bases fit TRBD1. After removal of 3 bases from V and 6 bases from J, the junction contained 10 bases not matched to a gene. CDR1 LNHDA and CDR2 SQIVND come from the germline V gene (reference sequence). CDR3 size: 15 residues.

This chain uses TRBV15 with TRBJ2-7, with unresolved D. The V end lost 0 bases, the J end lost 2 bases, and 8 bases lay between the germline ends. This CDR3 is 14 amino acids long. Germline V gene data show CDR1 as LNHNV and CDR2 as YYDKDF (reference sequence). CDR3 residues: CATSRDPGAYEQYF. CDR3 DNA sequence: TGTGCCACCAGCAGAGATCCCGGTGCCTACGAGCAGTACTTC.

V and J are TRBV5-4 and TRBJ2-5, with no clear D. The CDR3 has 14 residues. V lost 0 bases to trimming and J lost 5 bases, with 11 bases between them. The V gene's germline CDR1 is SGHNT and CDR2 YYREEE (reference sequence). The CDR3 nucleotides are TGTGCCAGCAGCTTGGCGGTAAAACCGGAGACCCAGTACTTC. As protein: CASSLAVKPETQYF.

V and J are TRBV2 and TRBJ1-5; a weak D match, TRBD1 (5 bases). V shed 2 bases and J shed 0 bases, with 8 bases lying between them. Germline V lookup: CDR1 SNHLY, CDR2 FYNNEI. The CDR3 has 15 amino acids. The CDR3, as DNA: TGTGCCAGCAGTGAACAGGGACCTAGCAATCAGCCCCAGCATTTT. Translated: CASSEQGPSNQPQHF. Together with reference TRBV2 and TRBJ1-5, the CDR3 gives the full variable domain: EPEVTQTPSHQVTQMGQEVILRCVPISNHLYFYWYRQILGQKVEFLVSFYNNEISEKSEIFDDQFSVERPDGSNFTLKIRSTKLEDSAMYFCASSEQGPSNQPQHFGDGTRLSIL.

The genes are TRBV7-6 and TRBJ2-2; D uncertain. Germline values: CDR1 SGHVS, CDR2 FNYEAQ. The V and J ends lost 1 base and 6 bases respectively, with 9 bases between them. There are 14 residues in the CDR3. The CDR3 is CASSLVDGSGELFF. In DNA form, the CDR3 reads TGTGCCAGCAGCTTAGTGGACGGGTCCGGGGAGCTGTTTTTT. Full variable domain (rest looked up from reference TRBV7-6 and TRBJ2-2): GAGVSQSPRYKVTKRGQDVALRCDPISGHVSLYWYRQALGQGPEFLTYFNYEAQQDKSGLPNDRFSAERPEGSISTLTIQRTEQRDSAMYRCASSLVDGSGELFFGEGSRLTVL.

This clone has a single count. The rearrangement joins TRBV19 to TRBJ2-6, with 9 nucleotides matching TRBD1. CDR1 is LNHDA, CDR2 SQIVND, per germline (reference sequence). With V trimmed by 3 bases and J by 4 bases, 13 bases remained unmatched. This CDR3 spans 19 amino acids. CDR3 DNA: TGTGCCAGTAGTATGGGGCGCGGGGGACAGGGTATCGGGGCCAACGTCCTGACTTTC. Translated: CASSMGRGGQGIGANVLTF.

In its sample, this clone was seen a few times. This sequence joins TRBV5-4 and TRBJ2-1; TRBD2 is a possible D gene (5 bases). This CDR3 comprises 12 residues. CDR1 and CDR2 from the germline V gene are SGHNT and YYREEE (reference sequence). V lost 10 bases and J 6 bases, leaving 14 bases between the germline ends. CDR3 sequence (DNA): TGTGCCTGGGAAGGACTTACCAATGAGCAGTTCTTC. Its translation: CAWEGLTNEQFF.

This chain's CDR3 is CASSERGAYGYTF. In DNA, the CDR3 is TGTGCCAGCAGTGAAAGGGGGGCCTATGGCTACACCTTC. This sequence joins TRBV6-1 and TRBJ1-2; the D gene is possibly TRBD1 (6 bases). Per germline, CDR1 MNHNS and CDR2 SASEGT. The CDR3 loop spans 13 amino acids. Trimming stripped 2 bases from V and 4 bases from J, with 8 bases between.

The chain recombines TRBV5-4 with TRBJ2-7; the D gene is possibly TRBD1 (6 bases). The CDR3 totals 13 residues. Trimming took off 7 bases at V and 3 bases at J, with 14 bases between the two ends. CDR1 is SGHNT and CDR2 is YYREEE in the germline V gene (reference sequence). In DNA, the CDR3 is TGTGCCAGCGGTCAGGACAGAGGCTACGAGCAGTACGTC. Encoded protein: CASGQDRGYEQYV.

This clone was observed a few times. The chain carries TRBV7-9 and TRBJ2-2; 8 bases map to TRBD2. There are 16 residues in the CDR3. CDR1 is SEHNR, CDR2 FQNEAQ, per germline (reference sequence). Losses at the gene ends were 2 bases for V and 2 bases for J; bases not matched to a gene: 4. Here the CDR3 reads CASSLRGGINTGELFF. CDR3 DNA: TGTGCCAGCAGCTTACGGGGGGGCATCAACACCGGGGAGCTGTTTTTT.

The rearrangement links TRBV7-9 to TRBJ2-5; no definite D call. Germline-derived CDR1 and CDR2 are SEHNR and FQNEAQ (reference sequence). CDR3 length equals 14 residues. Trimming pared 3 bases from V and 1 base from J, leaving 9 bases between. CDR3 coding DNA: TGTGCCAGCAGCTTGCCCGCTCCCCAAGAGACCCAGTACTTC. This codes for CASSLPAPQETQYF.

The chain joins TRBV6-1 to TRBJ2-2; 15 bases fit TRBD2. The CDR3 loop spans 15 amino acids. The J segment lost 6 bases and the V segment lost 6 bases, leaving 2 bases of the junction unmatched. Germline CDR1 and CDR2: MNHNS and SASEGT. The CDR3, as DNA: TGTGCCAGCAGGGGGACTAGCGGGAGGTCCGGGGAGCTGTTTTTT. Its protein product is CASRGTSGRSGELFF.